This is a list of T cell receptor beta chains from one sample in a study of OX40 agonist ivuxolimab in advanced cancers. Clones were sequenced by immunoSEQ multiplex PCR, and TCRdb holds only the in-frame ones, with some missing. This table holds around 70,000 clones, 75% to 90% found once. The source was CD4+ or CD8+ T cells sorted from blood, collected in a trial of the OX40 agonist ivuxolimab. The source is an adult with an advanced solid tumor such as melanoma, head and neck, liver or kidney cancer. Each CDR3 is given with its conserved first and last residue. D genes are given only for firm matches. Clone size appears in some rows only: once, few, many, or a class for an expanded clone.

j_gene	d_gene	abundance	v_gene	CDR3aa	CDR3nt
TRBJ1-5	-	-	TRBV6-6	CASALVGLNQPQHF	TGTGCCAGCGCCCTGGTCGGACTCAATCAGCCCCAGCATTTT
TRBJ2-6	TRBD2	-	TRBV5-1	CASSGGLAGRSGANVLTF	TGCGCCAGCAGCGGGGGACTAGCGGGACGCTCTGGGGCCAACGTCCTGACTTTC
TRBJ2-7	TRBD1	-	TRBV10-3	CAISESPGQFYEQYF	TGTGCCATCAGTGAGTCCCCGGGACAGTTCTACGAGCAGTACTTC
TRBJ2-5	-	few	TRBV9	CASSSRGQGGIQETQYF	TGTGCCAGCAGCTCCCGAGGGCAGGGGGGGATCCAAGAGACCCAGTACTTC
TRBJ2-3	-	-	TRBV19	CASTDLGNDGDTQYF	TGTGCCAGTACCGATCTGGGGAACGATGGAGATACGCAGTATTTT
TRBJ2-4	-	-	TRBV6-6	CASSPLNIQYF	TGTGCCAGCAGTCCCTTGAACATTCAGTACTTC
TRBJ1-5	-	-	TRBV19	CASSIEEIEQPQHF	TGTGCCAGTAGTATCGAAGAAATTGAGCAGCCCCAGCATTTT
TRBJ1-2	-	few	TRBV6-1	CAARAPNYGYTF	TGTGCCGCCAGGGCGCCTAACTATGGCTACACCTTC
TRBJ2-1	-	-	TRBV21-1	CASSKRPGTSELCWKQFF	TGTGCCAGCAGCAAACGTCCGGGGACTAGCGAACTTTGCTGGAAGCAGTTCTTC
TRBJ2-7	-	-	TRBV6-5	CASSYSPSLSYEQYF	TGTGCCAGCAGTTACTCGCCCAGTCTCTCCTACGAGCAGTACTTC
TRBJ1-5	-	-	TRBV10-1	CASIRASKRNQPQHF	TGCGCCAGCATCAGAGCCAGTAAGAGAAATCAGCCCCAGCATTTT
TRBJ2-5	-	-	TRBV7-2	CASSLAGSGQETQYF	TGTGCCAGCAGCTTAGCGGGAAGCGGCCAAGAGACCCAGTACTTC
TRBJ2-3	-	-	TRBV6-5	CASGQRRHTDTQYF	TGTGCCAGTGGACAGAGGCGTCACACAGATACGCAGTATTTT
TRBJ2-4	-	-	TRBV13	CASSLGLIGRNIQYF	TGTGCCAGCAGCTTAGGCCTCATAGGACGCAACATTCAGTACTTC
TRBJ2-7	-	-	TRBV30	CAWSGQISYEQYF	TGTGCCTGGAGTGGACAGATAAGCTACGAGCAGTACTTC
TRBJ2-5	TRBD2	-	TRBV14	CASSQDGASGAQYF	TGTGCCAGCAGCCAAGACGGAGCGAGCGGGGCCCAGTACTTC
TRBJ2-7	-	-	TRBV28	CASSLSRVGEQYF	TGTGCCAGCAGTTTATCGCGGGTGGGAGAGCAGTACTTC
TRBJ2-3	TRBD2	-	TRBV27	CASSRLAGGSADTQYF	TGTGCCAGCAGTCGACTAGCGGGAGGTAGCGCAGATACGCAGTATTTT
TRBJ2-7	TRBD1	-	TRBV11-3	CASSLYSGQGSYEQYF	TGTGCCAGCAGCTTATATTCGGGACAGGGCTCCTACGAGCAGTACTTC
TRBJ2-5	-	-	TRBV7-9	CASSLVPSLQETQYF	TGTGCCAGCAGCTTAGTTCCATCCCTCCAAGAGACCCAGTACTTC
TRBJ2-1	TRBD2	once	TRBV11-3	CASSLYSRSSGTYNEQFF	TGTGCCAGCAGCTTATACTCCAGGTCTAGCGGGACCTACAATGAGCAGTTCTTC
TRBJ2-7	-	-	TRBV6-1	CASTEGGFYEQYF	TGTGCCAGCACCGAGGGGGGTTTCTACGAGCAGTACTTC
TRBJ1-6	TRBD1	-	TRBV30	CAWSTLQGANSPLHF	TGTGCCTGGAGTACCCTACAGGGGGCGAATTCACCCCTCCACTTT
TRBJ1-3	-	once	TRBV28	CASSPQGTGNTIYF	TGTGCCAGCTCTCCACAGGGAACAGGAAACACCATATATTTT
TRBJ2-7	-	-	TRBV21-1	CASPTGGSLYEQYF	TGTGCCAGTCCGACAGGGGGCTCTCTCTACGAGCAGTACTTC
TRBJ1-5	-	-	TRBV19	CASFGGWGNQPQHF	TGTGCCAGTTTCGGGGGATGGGGCAATCAGCCCCAGCATTTT
TRBJ2-2	TRBD2	few	TRBV30	CAWSPPGGAPTGELFF	TGTGCCTGGAGTCCACCGGGGGGGGCGCCCACCGGGGAGCTGTTTTTT
TRBJ2-7	-	once	TRBV29-1	CSVGRDNVYEQYF	TGCAGCGTCGGCCGGGACAACGTCTACGAGCAGTACTTC
TRBJ2-4	-	once	TRBV7-2	CASSPDKIQYF	TGTGCCAGCAGCCCGGACAAGATTCAGTACTTC